Following are 18 T cell receptor beta chains from one sample sequenced in a study of blood T cell repertoires in COVID-19. Generated by immunoSEQ multiplex PCR, the TCRdb table keeps only in-frame clones and is missing some. Among about 85,000 clones listed, roughly 89% were seen once. The sequenced material came from peripheral blood. These receptors came from a woman of 80 years or more with active or convalescent COVID-19.

The rearrangement links TRBV11-3 to TRBJ2-1, with 8 positions matching TRBD1. Losses at the gene ends were 5 bases for V and 8 bases for J; bases not matched to a gene: 11. The CDR3 length is 15 residues. CDR1 is SGHNT, CDR2 YENEEA, per germline. CDR3 sequence (DNA): TGTGCCAGCAGCCCAGGCCGGACAGGGAGACATGAGCAGTTCTTC. Protein product: CASSPGRTGRHEQFF.

This clone has a handful of counts. The chain carries TRBV27 and TRBJ1-5; D unclear. The CDR3 loop spans 17 amino acids. Trimming shortened V by 1 base and J by 0 bases, and 13 bases separated the two germline ends. Germline V lookup: CDR1 MNHEY, CDR2 SMNVEV (reference sequence). The CDR3 is CASSLFFSGLSNQPQHF. The CDR3, as DNA: TGTGCCAGCAGTTTATTTTTTAGCGGACTTAGCAATCAGCCCCAGCATTTT.

The CDR3 DNA follows: TGTGCCAGCAGTGAAGCGGGGAGGACAGGGGGCCTACCCCTCGAGCAGTACTTC. It is translated as CASSEAGRTGGLPLEQYF. The rearrangement links TRBV2 to TRBJ2-7, with 11 positions matching TRBD1. CDR1 and CDR2 (germline): SNHLY, FYNNEI. V was clipped by 0 bases and J by 6 bases; unmatched bases: 13. This CDR3 region has 18 residues.

This chain connects TRBV3-1 (or the pseudogene TRBV3-2) to TRBJ1-4, with 7 nucleotides matching TRBD1. Germline trimming cut 3 bases from V and 8 bases from J; bases unmatched to any gene: 15. The length of the CDR3 is 17 residues. Per the germline V gene, CDR1 is LGHDT and CDR2 is YNNKEL (reference sequence). The CDR3 loop reads CASSHLQGDSFGEKLFF. Written as DNA, the CDR3 is TGTGCCAGCAGCCATCTCCAGGGGGATTCCTTTGGGGAAAAACTGTTTTTT.

V and J are TRBV19 and TRBJ1-5, with D uncertain. The germline gives CDR1 LNHDA, CDR2 SQIVND (reference sequence). The ends were cut back, 3 bases at V and 5 bases at J, with 14 bases in the middle. This CDR3 spans 15 amino acids. CDR3 in DNA: TGTGCCAGTAGTATGCGGGGAGACGGTGATCAGCCCCAGCATTTT. Its translation is CASSMRGDGDQPQHF. Based on the CDR3 plus reference TRBV19 and TRBJ1-5, the full variable domain is DGGITQSPKYLFRKEGQNVTLSCEQNLNHDAMYWYRQDPGQGLRLIYYSQIVNDFQKGDIAEGYSVSREKKESFPLTVTSAQKNPTAFYLCASSMRGDGDQPQHFGDGTRLSIL.

This chain links TRBV4-3 with TRBJ2-7; D is ambiguous. The CDR3 covers 16 residues. Trimming pared 0 bases from V and 3 bases from J, leaving 15 bases between. CDR1 LGHNA and CDR2 YSLEER come from the germline V gene. In nucleotides, the CDR3 is TGCGCCAGCAGCCAAGAACGGCGGCAAGTCCTCTACGAGCAGTACTTC. Encoded protein: CASSQERRQVLYEQYF.

The chain employs TRBV18 and TRBJ2-1; TRBD2 aligns across 7 bases. This CDR3 spans 17 amino acids. The ends lost 3 bases at V and 7 bases at J; junction bases unmatched: 15. Germline V gives CDR1 KGHSH, CDR2 LQKENI. The CDR3 DNA is TGTGCCAGCTCACCCGATTCTGGACTAGTCCCCCGGAATGAGCAGTTCTTC. Protein: CASSPDSGLVPRNEQFF.

The chain is built from TRBV5-4 and TRBJ2-2; D may be TRBD2 (5 bases). Trimming took 0 bases from V and 6 from J, leaving 12 bases between them. Germline V lookup: CDR1 SGHNT, CDR2 YYREEE (reference sequence). This CDR3 contains 15 residues. This CDR3 is CASSLGASHAGELFF. In nucleotides, the CDR3 is TGTGCCAGCAGCTTGGGGGCTAGCCATGCCGGGGAGCTGTTTTTT.

CDR3 amino acids: CASSWHSTWTGELFF. The CDR3 DNA reads TGTGCCAGCAGCTGGCACAGCACCTGGACCGGGGAGCTGTTTTTT. This rearrangement joins TRBV28 to TRBJ2-2; D is undetermined. The V end lost 6 bases, the J end lost 5 bases, and 16 bases lay between the germline ends. Germline CDR1 is MDHEN and CDR2 is SYDVKM. This CDR3 is built from 15 residues.

This sequence joins TRBV7-9 and TRBJ2-1; 16 bases are shared with TRBD2. Germline V gene lookup returns CDR1 SEHNR and CDR2 FQNEAQ (reference sequence). Germline trimming cut 1 base from V and 4 bases from J; bases unmatched to any gene: 4. This CDR3 contains 18 residues. This CDR3 is CASSLGGTSGRGYNEQFF. CDR3 coding DNA: TGTGCCAGCAGCTTAGGGGGGACTAGCGGGAGGGGATACAATGAGCAGTTCTTC. The full variable domain, its missing parts supplied by reference TRBV7-9 and TRBJ2-1, is DTGVSQNPRHKITKRGQNVTFRCDPISEHNRLYWYRQTLGQGPEFLTYFQNEAQLEKSRLLSDRFSAERPKGSFSTLEIQRTEQGDSAMYLCASSLGGTSGRGYNEQFFGPGTRLTVL.

The V gene is TRBV7-8, the J gene TRBJ2-4, with D perhaps TRBD1 (6 bases). Trimming took off 0 bases at V and 10 bases at J, with 19 bases between the two ends. CDR1 and CDR2 from the germline V gene are SGHVS and FQNEAQ. The CDR3 contains 16 residues. The CDR3 DNA follows: TGTGCCAGCAGCTTAGCTGGGTCAGGACAGAGGGAAATTCAGTACTTC. Its protein product is CASSLAGSGQREIQYF.

The V call is TRBV10-1, the J call TRBJ2-1; D unresolved. CDR3 size: 14 residues. V lost 0 bases, J lost 2 bases, and 5 bases lay in between. Germline loops: CDR1 WNHNN, CDR2 SYGVQD (reference sequence). CDR3: CASSESRAYNEQFF. The DNA for the CDR3 is TGCGCCAGCAGTGAGTCTAGAGCCTACAATGAGCAGTTCTTC.

V usage is TRBV6-5 and J usage is TRBJ2-7; weak D call: TRBD2 (5 bases). V gave up 3 bases and J gave up 5 bases, with 17 bases separating them. In germline, CDR1 is MNHEY, CDR2 SVGAGI. CDR3 length equals 15 residues. The CDR3 sequence is CASSYLVGALNEQYF. CDR3 sequence (DNA): TGTGCCAGCAGTTATCTCGTGGGAGCTCTCAACGAGCAGTACTTC.

This clone appeared a single time. V usage is TRBV29-1 and J usage is TRBJ2-3, with D hard to call. CDR3 length equals 11 residues. Germline CDR1 and CDR2: SQVTM and ANQGSEA. Between the trimmed V and J ends, which lost 4 bases and 5 bases, there was a span of 7 bases. This CDR3 reads CSVVRGDTQYF. The CDR3 region has the DNA TGCAGCGTTGTACGAGGAGATACGCAGTATTTT.

This chain links TRBV30 with TRBJ1-5; no clear D gene. This CDR3 is 12 amino acids long. Germline assignment: CDR1 GTSNPN and CDR2 SVGIG (reference sequence). The V gene lost 2 bases and the J gene lost 7 bases, with 9 bases spanning the gap. In nucleotides, the CDR3 is TGTGCCTGGAGTTCGGGGAGGCAGCCCCAGCATTTT. Translation gives CAWSSGRQPQHF.

This chain connects TRBV28 to TRBJ1-5; D possibly corresponds to TRBD1 (5 bases). Trimming cost V 8 bases and J 7 bases, with 12 bases left between them. This CDR3 contains 12 residues. Germline values: CDR1 MDHEN, CDR2 SYDVKM. CDR3 sequence (DNA): TGTGCCAGCGAGGCAGGGAAGCAGCCCCAGCATTTT. Translating it yields CASEAGKQPQHF.

The chain recombines TRBV12-3 or TRBV12-4 with TRBJ1-1; the D is unclear. Between the trimmed V and J ends, which lost 5 bases and 8 bases, there was a span of 12 bases. This CDR3 is built from 12 residues. DNA for the CDR3: TGTGCCAGCAGTATAAGCGGATTCGAAGCTTTCTTT. Translated: CASSISGFEAFF.

The chain uses TRBV5-1 and TRBJ2-7; 10 bases line up with TRBD2. V lost 4 bases, J lost 4 bases, and 23 bases stayed unmatched. From germline, CDR1 is SGHRS and CDR2 YFSETQ. The CDR3 contains 20 residues. CDR3 nucleotides: TGCGCCAGCAGCCAAAAACCCCGGGACGGGGTAACTAGCGGGATATACGAGCAGTACTTC. Its protein product is CASSQKPRDGVTSGIYEQYF. The whole variable domain, remainder taken from reference TRBV5-1 and TRBJ2-7, is KAGVTQTPRYLIKTRGQQVTLSCSPISGHRSVSWYQQTPGQGLQFLFEYFSETQRNKGNFPGRFSGRQFSNSRSEMNVSTLELGDSALYLCASSQKPRDGVTSGIYEQYFGPGTRLTVT.